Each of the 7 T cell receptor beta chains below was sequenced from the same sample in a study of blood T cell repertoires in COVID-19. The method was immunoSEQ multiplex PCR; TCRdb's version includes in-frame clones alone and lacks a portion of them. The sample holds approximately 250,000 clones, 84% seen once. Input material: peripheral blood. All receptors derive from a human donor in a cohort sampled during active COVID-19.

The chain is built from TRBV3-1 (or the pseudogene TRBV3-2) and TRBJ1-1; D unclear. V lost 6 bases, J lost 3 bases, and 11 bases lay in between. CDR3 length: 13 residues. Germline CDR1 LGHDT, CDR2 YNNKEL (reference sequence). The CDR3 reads CASRESGDTEAFF. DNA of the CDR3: TGTGCCAGCAGGGAGTCGGGTGACACTGAAGCTTTCTTT.

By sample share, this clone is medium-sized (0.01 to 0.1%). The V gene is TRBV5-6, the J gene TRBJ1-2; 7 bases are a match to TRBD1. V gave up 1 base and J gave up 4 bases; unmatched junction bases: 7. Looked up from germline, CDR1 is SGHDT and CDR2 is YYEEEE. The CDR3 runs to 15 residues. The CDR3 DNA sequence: TGTGCCAGCAGCTTGTGGACAGGAAGTATCTATGGCTACACCTTC. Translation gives CASSLWTGSIYGYTF.

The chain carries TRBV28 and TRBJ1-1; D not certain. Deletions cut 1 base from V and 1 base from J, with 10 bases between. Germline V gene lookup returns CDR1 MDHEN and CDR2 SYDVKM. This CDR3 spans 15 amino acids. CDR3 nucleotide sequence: TGTGCCAGCAGTTTATTCACGACAAGGAACACTGAAGCTTTCTTT. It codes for CASSLFTTRNTEAFF.

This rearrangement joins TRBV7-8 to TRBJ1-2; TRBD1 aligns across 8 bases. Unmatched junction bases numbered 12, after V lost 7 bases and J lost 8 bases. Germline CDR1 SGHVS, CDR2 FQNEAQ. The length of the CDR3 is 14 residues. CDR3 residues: CASTAGQAGVGYTF. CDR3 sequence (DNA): TGTGCCAGCACTGCGGGACAGGCTGGCGTAGGCTACACCTTC.

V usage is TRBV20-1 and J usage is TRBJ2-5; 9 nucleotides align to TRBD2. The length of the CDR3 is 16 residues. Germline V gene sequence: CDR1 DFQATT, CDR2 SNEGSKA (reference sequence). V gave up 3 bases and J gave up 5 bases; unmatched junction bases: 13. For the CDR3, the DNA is TGCAGTGCTAGTTTCGGAGCGGGAGGTGGTTGGGAGACCCAGTACTTC. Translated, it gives CSASFGAGGGWETQYF.

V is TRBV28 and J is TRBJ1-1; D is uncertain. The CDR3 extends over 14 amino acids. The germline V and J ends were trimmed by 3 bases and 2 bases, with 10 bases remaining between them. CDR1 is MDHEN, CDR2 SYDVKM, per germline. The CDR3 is CASSFGRGNTEAFF. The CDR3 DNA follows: TGTGCCAGCAGTTTCGGCCGGGGAAACACTGAAGCTTTCTTT.

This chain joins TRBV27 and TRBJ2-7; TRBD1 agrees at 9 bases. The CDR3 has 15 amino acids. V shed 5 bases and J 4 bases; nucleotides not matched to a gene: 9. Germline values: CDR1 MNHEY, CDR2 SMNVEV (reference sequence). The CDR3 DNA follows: TGTGCCAGCAGTGGGTTTGGGACAGGGACGTACGAGCAGTACTTC. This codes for CASSGFGTGTYEQYF.